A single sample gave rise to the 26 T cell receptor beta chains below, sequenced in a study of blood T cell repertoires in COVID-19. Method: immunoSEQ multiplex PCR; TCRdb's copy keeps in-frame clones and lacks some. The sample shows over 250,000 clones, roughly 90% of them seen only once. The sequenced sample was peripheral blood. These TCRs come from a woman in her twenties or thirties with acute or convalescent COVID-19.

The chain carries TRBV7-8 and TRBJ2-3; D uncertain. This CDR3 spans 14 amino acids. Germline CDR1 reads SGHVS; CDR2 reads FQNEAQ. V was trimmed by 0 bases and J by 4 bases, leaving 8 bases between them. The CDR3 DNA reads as TGTGCCAGCAGCTTAGCGCTGGCTGCAGATACGCAGTATTTT. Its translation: CASSLALAADTQYF.

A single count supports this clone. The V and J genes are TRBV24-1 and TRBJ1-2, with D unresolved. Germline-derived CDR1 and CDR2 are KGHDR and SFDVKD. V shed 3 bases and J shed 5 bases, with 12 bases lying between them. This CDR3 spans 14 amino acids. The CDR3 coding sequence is TGTGCCACCAGTGATCCCTCCGTGGAGTATGGCTACACCTTC. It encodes CATSDPSVEYGYTF.

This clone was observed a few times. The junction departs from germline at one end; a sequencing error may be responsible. The CDR3 reads CASSLGSGQGIF. In DNA form, the CDR3 reads TGTGCCAGCAGCTTAGGGTCAGGGCAGGGAATCTTC. The J gene is TRBJ2-7, the V gene TRBV11-3, with D perhaps TRBD1 (5 bases). Germline V gene lookup returns CDR1 SGHNT and CDR2 YENEEA. The CDR3 is 12 amino acids.

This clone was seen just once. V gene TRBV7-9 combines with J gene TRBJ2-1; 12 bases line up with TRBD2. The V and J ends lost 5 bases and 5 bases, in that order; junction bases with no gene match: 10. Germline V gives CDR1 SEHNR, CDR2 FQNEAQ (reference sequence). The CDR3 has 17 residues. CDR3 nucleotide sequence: TGTGCCAGCAGCCTTCCTAGCGGGAGGGGATCAAACAATGAGCAGTTCTTC. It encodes CASSLPSGRGSNNEQFF.

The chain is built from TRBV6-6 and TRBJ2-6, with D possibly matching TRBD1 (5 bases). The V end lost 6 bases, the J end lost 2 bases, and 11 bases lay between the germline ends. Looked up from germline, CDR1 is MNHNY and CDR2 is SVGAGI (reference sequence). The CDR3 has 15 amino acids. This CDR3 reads CASSTVTAGANVLTF. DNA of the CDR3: TGTGCCAGCAGCACGGTGACAGCTGGGGCCAACGTCCTGACTTTC.

CDR3 region: CASSYFRQPTGELFF. CDR3 coding DNA: TGTGCCAGCAGTTACTTCAGACAACCGACCGGGGAGCTGTTTTTT. The V and J genes are TRBV6-2 or TRBV6-3 and TRBJ2-2, with D unresolved. Between the trimmed V and J ends, which lost 1 base and 5 bases, there was a span of 11 bases. Germline CDR1 is MNHEY and CDR2 is SVGEGT. The CDR3 runs to 15 residues.

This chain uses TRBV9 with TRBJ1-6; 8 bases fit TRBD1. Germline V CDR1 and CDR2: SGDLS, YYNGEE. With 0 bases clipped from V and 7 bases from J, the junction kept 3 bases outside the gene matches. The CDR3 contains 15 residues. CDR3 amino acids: CASSVGQGRNSPLHF. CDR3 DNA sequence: TGTGCCAGCAGCGTAGGACAGGGGCGAAATTCACCCCTCCACTTT.

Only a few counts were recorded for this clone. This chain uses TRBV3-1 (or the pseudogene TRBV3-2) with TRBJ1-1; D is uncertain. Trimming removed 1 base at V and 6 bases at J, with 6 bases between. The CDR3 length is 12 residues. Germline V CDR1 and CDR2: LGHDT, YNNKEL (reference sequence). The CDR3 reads CASSQGPPEAFF. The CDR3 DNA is TGTGCCAGCAGCCAAGGGCCCCCTGAAGCTTTCTTT.

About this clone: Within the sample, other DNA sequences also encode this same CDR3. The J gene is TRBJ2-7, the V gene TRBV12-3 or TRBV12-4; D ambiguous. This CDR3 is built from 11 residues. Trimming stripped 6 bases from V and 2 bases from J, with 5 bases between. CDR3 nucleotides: TGTGCCAGCAGCCGTACCTACGAGCAGTACTTC. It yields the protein CASSRTYEQYF.

In DNA, the CDR3 is TGTGCCAGCAGCTTATGGACAGGGGGCATGAACACTGAAGCTTTCTTT. It encodes CASSLWTGGMNTEAFF. The rearrangement joins TRBV5-8 to TRBJ1-1; 11 positions agree with TRBD1. Germline V lookup: CDR1 SGHTS, CDR2 YDEGEE. The length of the CDR3 is 16 residues. The trim removed 2 bases at V and 0 bases at J, leaving 3 bases unmatched.

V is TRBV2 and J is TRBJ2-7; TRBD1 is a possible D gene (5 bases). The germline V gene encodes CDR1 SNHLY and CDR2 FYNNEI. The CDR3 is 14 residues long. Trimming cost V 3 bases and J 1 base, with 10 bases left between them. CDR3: CASSDWTQSYEQYF. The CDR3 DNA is TGTGCCAGCAGTGACTGGACACAGTCCTACGAGCAGTACTTC.

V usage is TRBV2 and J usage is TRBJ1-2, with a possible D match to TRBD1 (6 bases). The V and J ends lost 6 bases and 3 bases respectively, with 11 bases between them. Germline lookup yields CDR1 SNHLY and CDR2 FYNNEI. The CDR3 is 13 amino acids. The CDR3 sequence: CASREGGYYGYTF. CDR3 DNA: TGTGCCAGCAGGGAGGGGGGGTACTATGGCTACACCTTC.

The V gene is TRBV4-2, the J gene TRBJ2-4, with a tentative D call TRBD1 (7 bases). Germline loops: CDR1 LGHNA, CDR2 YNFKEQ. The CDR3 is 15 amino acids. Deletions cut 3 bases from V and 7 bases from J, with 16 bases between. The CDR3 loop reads CASSHVGGGLNIQYF. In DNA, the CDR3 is TGTGCCAGCAGCCACGTCGGAGGGGGCCTGAACATTCAGTACTTC.

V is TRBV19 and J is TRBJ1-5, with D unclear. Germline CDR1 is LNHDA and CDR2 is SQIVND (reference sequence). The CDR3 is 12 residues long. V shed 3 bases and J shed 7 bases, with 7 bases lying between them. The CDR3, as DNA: TGTGCCAGTAGTATGTGGGAGCAGCCCCAGCATTTT. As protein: CASSMWEQPQHF.

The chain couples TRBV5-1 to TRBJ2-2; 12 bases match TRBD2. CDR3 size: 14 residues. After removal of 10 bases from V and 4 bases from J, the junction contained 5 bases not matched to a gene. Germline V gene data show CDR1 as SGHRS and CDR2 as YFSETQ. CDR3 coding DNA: TGCGCCGGAAGACTAGCGGGAGCCACCGGGGAGCTGTTTTTT. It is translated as CAGRLAGATGELFF.

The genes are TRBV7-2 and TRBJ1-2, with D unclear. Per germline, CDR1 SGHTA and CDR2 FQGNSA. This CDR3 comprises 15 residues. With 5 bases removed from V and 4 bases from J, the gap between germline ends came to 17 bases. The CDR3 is CASSPNRVSSYGYTF. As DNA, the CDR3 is TGTGCCAGCAGCCCTAACCGGGTCTCCTCCTATGGCTACACCTTC.

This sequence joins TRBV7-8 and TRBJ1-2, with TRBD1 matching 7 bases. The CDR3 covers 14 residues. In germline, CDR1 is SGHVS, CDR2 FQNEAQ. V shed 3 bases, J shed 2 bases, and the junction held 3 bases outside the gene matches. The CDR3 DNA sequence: TGTGCCAGCAGCTTTAGGGACAGAAACTATGGCTACACCTTC. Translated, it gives CASSFRDRNYGYTF.

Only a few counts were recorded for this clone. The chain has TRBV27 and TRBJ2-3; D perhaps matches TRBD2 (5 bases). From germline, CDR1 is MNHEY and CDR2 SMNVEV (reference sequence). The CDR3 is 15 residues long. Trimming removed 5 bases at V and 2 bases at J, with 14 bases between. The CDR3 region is CASSPPRTFTDTQYF. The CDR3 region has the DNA TGTGCCAGCAGTCCCCCCCGGACTTTCACAGATACGCAGTATTTT.

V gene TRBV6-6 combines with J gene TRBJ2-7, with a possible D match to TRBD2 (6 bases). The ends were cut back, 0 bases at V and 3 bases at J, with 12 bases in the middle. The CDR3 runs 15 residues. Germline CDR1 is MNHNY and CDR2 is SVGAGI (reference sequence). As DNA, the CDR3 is TGTGCCAGCAGTTACTCCCAGGTAGCGGTCTACGAGCAGTACTTC. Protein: CASSYSQVAVYEQYF.

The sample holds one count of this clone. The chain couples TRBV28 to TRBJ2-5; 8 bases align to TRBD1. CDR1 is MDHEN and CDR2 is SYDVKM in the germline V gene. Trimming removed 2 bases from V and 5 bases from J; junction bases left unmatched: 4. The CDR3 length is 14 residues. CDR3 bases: TGTGCCAGCAGTTTACAGGGGGCTTCGGAGACCCAGTACTTC. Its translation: CASSLQGASETQYF.

For the CDR3, the DNA is TGTGCCAGCAGCTTCCCTCGGGACAGGACCTCAAACACTGAAGCTTTCTTT. It is translated as CASSFPRDRTSNTEAFF. The gene calls are TRBV7-2 and TRBJ1-1; the match to TRBD1 covers 8 bases. Germline V gene data show CDR1 as SGHTA and CDR2 as FQGNSA. The CDR3 totals 17 residues. V lost 3 bases and J lost 2; bases outside the gene matches: 11. The whole variable domain, remainder taken from reference TRBV7-2 and TRBJ1-1, is GAGVSQSPSNKVTEKGKDVELRCDPISGHTALYWYRQSLGQGLEFLIYFQGNSAPDKSGLPSDRFSAERTGGSVSTLTIQRTQQEDSAVYLCASSFPRDRTSNTEAFFGQGTRLTVV.

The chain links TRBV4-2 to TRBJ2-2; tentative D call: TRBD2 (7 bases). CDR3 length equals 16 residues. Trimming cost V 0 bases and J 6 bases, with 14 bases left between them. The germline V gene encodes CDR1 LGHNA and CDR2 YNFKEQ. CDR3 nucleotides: TGTGCCAGCAGCCAAGAGGGGGGGGAGGGGGCCGGGGAGCTGTTTTTT. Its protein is CASSQEGGEGAGELFF.

The CDR3 reads CSVGGQGNSPLHF. The CDR3 region has the DNA TGCAGCGTGGGCGGACAGGGAAATTCACCCCTCCACTTT. V is TRBV29-1 and J is TRBJ1-6; 8 bases fit TRBD1. Germline CDR1 is SQVTM and CDR2 is ANQGSEA. Trimming at V came to 6 bases and at J to 7 bases, leaving 5 bases not matched to a gene. The CDR3 totals 13 residues.

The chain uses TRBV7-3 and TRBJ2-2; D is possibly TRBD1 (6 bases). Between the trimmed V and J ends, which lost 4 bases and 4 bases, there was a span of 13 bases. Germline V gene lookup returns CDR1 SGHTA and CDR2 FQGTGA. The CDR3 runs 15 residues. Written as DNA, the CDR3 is TGTGCCAGCAGCTCCCCGACAGGACTCACCGGGGAGCTGTTTTTT. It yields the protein CASSSPTGLTGELFF. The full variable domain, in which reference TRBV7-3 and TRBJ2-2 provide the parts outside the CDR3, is GAGVSQTPSNKVTEKGKYVELRCDPISGHTALYWYRQSLGQGPEFLIYFQGTGAADDSGLPNDRFFAVRPEGSVSTLKIQRTERGDSAVYLCASSSPTGLTGELFFGEGSRLTVL.

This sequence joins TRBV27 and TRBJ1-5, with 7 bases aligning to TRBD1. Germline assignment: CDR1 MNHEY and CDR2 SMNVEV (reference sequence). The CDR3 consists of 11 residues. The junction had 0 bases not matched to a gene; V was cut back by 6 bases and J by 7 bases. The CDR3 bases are TGTGCCAGCAGGACAGGGCAGCCCCAGCATTTT. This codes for CASRTGQPQHF.

The CDR3 here is CASSLEFQGSGNTIYF. CDR3 nucleotide sequence: TGTGCCAGCAGCTTAGAGTTTCAGGGCTCTGGAAACACCATATATTTT. V and J are TRBV7-6 and TRBJ1-3, with D possibly TRBD1 on 5 matching bases. The V and J ends lost 1 base and 0 bases respectively, with 10 bases between them. CDR1 is SGHVS and CDR2 is FNYEAQ in the germline V gene. There are 16 residues in the CDR3.